Below, 11 T cell receptor beta chains from the same sample are listed, as sequenced in a study of read filtering for tumor transcriptome and immune sequencing. The library was built from approximately 400 ng RNA with molecular barcoded adaptors for alpha/delta and beta/gamma chains. In TCRdb, the reads were re-called with MiXCR into one record per CDR3 protein. The profile covers about 38,000 distinct CDR3 sequences, with approximately 14% appearing a single time and about 25% taken by the ten largest. Material for sequencing was a population of CD138-negative cells sorted from bone marrow. These receptor sequences come from a donor aged 40 or older with multiple myeloma.

Ten or more counts support this clonotype. The V gene is TRBV11-2, the J gene TRBJ1-4; 8 bases fit TRBD1. The V gene's germline CDR1 is SGHAT and CDR2 FQNNGV. V gave up 0 bases and J gave up 11 bases; unmatched junction bases: 8. CDR3 size: 15 residues. The CDR3 DNA is TGTGCCAGCAGCTTAGAGGCAGGGGGCGCCGGGAAACTGTTTTTT. Amino acids: CASSLEAGGAGKLFF.

This clonotype was observed at least ten times. The V gene is TRBV7-9, the J gene TRBJ2-6; D uncertain. V was shortened by 5 bases and J by 0 bases, with 14 bases between the two germline ends. This CDR3 has 17 residues. Germline V gene sequence: CDR1 SEHNR, CDR2 FQNEAQ (reference sequence). This CDR3 is CASSPRTFPSGANVLTF. In nucleotides, the CDR3 is TGTGCCAGCAGCCCCCGGACGTTTCCCTCTGGGGCCAACGTCCTGACTTTC.

This clonotype was observed a few times. The V and J genes are TRBV11-2 and TRBJ2-1; a possible D gene is TRBD2 (5 bases). The CDR3 spans 13 residues. V shed 2 bases and J shed 16 bases, with 18 bases lying between them. Germline CDR1 SGHAT, CDR2 FQNNGV. Here the CDR3 reads CASSLLLASPLFF. DNA for the CDR3: TGTGCCAGCAGCTTACTGCTAGCATCCCCCCTCTTCTTC.

Ten or more counts support this clonotype. The chain has TRBV5-5 and TRBJ2-5; D tentatively reads TRBD1 or TRBD2 (5 bases each). From germline, CDR1 is SGHKS and CDR2 YYEKEE (reference sequence). CDR3 length: 15 residues. Trimming took 5 bases from V and 1 from J, leaving 15 bases between them. The chain's CDR3 is CASRRTRTGQETQYF. In DNA form, the CDR3 reads TGTGCCAGCAGGAGGACAAGGACTGGCCAAGAGACCCAGTACTTC. The entire variable domain, with the rest obtained from reference TRBV5-5 and TRBJ2-5, is as follows: DAGVTQSPTHLIKTRGQQVTLRCSPISGHKSVSWYQQVLGQGPQFIFQYYEKEERGRGNFPDRFSARQFPNYSSELNVNALLLGDSALYLCASRRTRTGQETQYFGPGTRLLVL.

This clonotype was counted between two and nine times. It may be a read error: a sequence one base away is much more abundant. This CDR3 fails to terminate in the conserved phenylalanine or tryptophan, so it likely reflects a read error. This chain links TRBV5-1 with TRBJ2-7; no firm D call. This CDR3 spans 12 amino acids. Looked up from germline, CDR1 is SGHRS and CDR2 is YFSETQ. The ends were cut back, 0 bases at V and 5 bases at J, with 6 bases in the middle. This CDR3 reads CASSLDSNEQYL. As DNA, the CDR3 is TGCGCCAGCAGCTTGGACAGCAACGAGCAGTACCTC.

This clonotype came up many times. J is TRBJ2-4 and V is TRBV29-1, with TRBD2 matching over 7 bases. This CDR3 spans 14 amino acids. The germline V gene encodes CDR1 SQVTM and CDR2 ANQGSEA. The junction had 7 bases not matched to a gene; V was cut back by 3 bases and J by 5 bases. CDR3 sequence reads: CSVEVGGPQNIQYF. In DNA form, the CDR3 reads TGCAGCGTTGAGGTGGGAGGGCCTCAAAACATTCAGTACTTC. Full variable domain (outside the CDR3, taken from reference TRBV29-1 and TRBJ2-4): SAVISQKPSRDICQRGTSLTIQCQVDSQVTMMFWYRQQPGQSLTLIATANQGSEATYESGFVIDKFPISRPNLTFSTLTVSNMSPEDSSIYLCSVEVGGPQNIQYFGAGTRLSVL.

This rearrangement joins TRBV7-2 to TRBJ1-2; D ambiguous. This CDR3 has 13 amino acids. V was clipped by 5 bases and J by 2 bases, with 9 bases between them. Germline V gene data show CDR1 as SGHTA and CDR2 as FQGNSA. The CDR3 bases are TGTGCCAGCAGCCAGGACGGAAACTATGGCTACACCTTC. Translated: CASSQDGNYGYTF.

At least ten counts were recorded for this clonotype. This chain connects TRBV7-9 to TRBJ1-1; possible D gene TRBD1, 6 bases. V lost 4 bases to trimming and J lost 1 base, with 7 bases between them. Germline CDR1 is SEHNR and CDR2 is FQNEAQ (reference sequence). The CDR3 has 13 residues. CDR3 sequence (DNA): TGTGCCAGCAGCTGGGGACAGAACACTGAAGCTTTCTTT. It codes for CASSWGQNTEAFF.

This clonotype has at least ten counts. The chain carries TRBV12-3 or TRBV12-4 and TRBJ2-1; D gene unclear. V lost 7 bases and J lost 3, with 16 bases in between. The CDR3 is made up of 15 amino acids. The CDR3 region has the DNA TGTGCCAGCAATCTCCCGTTGGGAAGCTACAATGAGCAGTTCTTC. Residues: CASNLPLGSYNEQFF.

At least ten counts were recorded for this clonotype. The chain has TRBV12-3 or TRBV12-4 and TRBJ2-1; D not certain. The CDR3 consists of 12 residues. The ends were cut back, 7 bases at V and 7 bases at J, with 11 bases in the middle. DNA for the CDR3: TGTGCCAGCACTAACCGTGGGAATGAGCAGTTCTTC. It encodes CASTNRGNEQFF.

This clonotype was seen once. One base away lies a much larger clone, so this may be a sequencing read error. V and J are TRBV5-1 and TRBJ2-3; no clear D. Trimming removed 7 bases from V and 3 bases from J, with 15 bases in between. The CDR3 consists of 14 residues. The V gene's germline CDR1 is SGHRS and CDR2 YFSETQ. CDR3 amino acids: CASRPVLETDTQYF. In DNA, the CDR3 is TGCGCCAGCCGCCCGGTTCTGGAAACAGATACGCAGTATTTT.